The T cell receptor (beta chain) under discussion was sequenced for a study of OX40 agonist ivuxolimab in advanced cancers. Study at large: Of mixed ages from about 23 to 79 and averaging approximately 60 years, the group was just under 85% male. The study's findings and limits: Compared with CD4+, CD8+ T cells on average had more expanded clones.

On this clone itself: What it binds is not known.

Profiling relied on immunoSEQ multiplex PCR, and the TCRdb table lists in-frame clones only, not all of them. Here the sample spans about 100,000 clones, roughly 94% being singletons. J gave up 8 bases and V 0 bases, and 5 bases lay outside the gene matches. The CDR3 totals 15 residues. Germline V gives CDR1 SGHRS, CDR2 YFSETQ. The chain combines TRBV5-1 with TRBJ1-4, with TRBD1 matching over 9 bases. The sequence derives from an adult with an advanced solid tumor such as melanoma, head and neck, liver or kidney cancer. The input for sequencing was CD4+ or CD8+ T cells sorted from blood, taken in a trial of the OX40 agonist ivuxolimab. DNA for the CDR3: TGCGCCAGCAGCTTGGCGGGACAGGGTAGGGAAAAACTGTTTTTT. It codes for CASSLAGQGREKLFF.